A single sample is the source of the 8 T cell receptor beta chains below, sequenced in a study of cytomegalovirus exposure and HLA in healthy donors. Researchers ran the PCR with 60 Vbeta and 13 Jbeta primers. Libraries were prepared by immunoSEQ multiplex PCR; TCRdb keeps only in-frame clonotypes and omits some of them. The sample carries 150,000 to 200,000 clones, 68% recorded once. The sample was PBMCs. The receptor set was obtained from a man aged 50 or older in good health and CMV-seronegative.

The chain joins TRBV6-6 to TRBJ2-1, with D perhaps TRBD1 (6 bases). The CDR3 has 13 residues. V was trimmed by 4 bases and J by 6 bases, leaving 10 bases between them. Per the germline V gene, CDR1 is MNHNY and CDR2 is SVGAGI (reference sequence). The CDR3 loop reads CASSWGRGNEQFF. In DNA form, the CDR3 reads TGTGCCAGCAGTTGGGGCAGGGGCAATGAGCAGTTCTTC.

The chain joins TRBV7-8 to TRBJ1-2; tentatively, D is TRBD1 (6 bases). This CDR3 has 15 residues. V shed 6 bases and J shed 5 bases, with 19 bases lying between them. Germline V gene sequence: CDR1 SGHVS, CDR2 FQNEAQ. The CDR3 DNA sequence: TGTGCCAGCAGTTCCCAGCGAGGGGGTGGGTATGGCTACACCTTC. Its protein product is CASSSQRGGGYGYTF.

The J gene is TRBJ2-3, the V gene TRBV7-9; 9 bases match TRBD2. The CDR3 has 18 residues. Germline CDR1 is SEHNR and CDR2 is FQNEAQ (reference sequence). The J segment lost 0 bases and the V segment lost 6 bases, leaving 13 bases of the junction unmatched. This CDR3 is CASREGLAGPASTDTQYF. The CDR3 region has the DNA TGTGCCAGCAGGGAGGGGCTAGCGGGGCCAGCTAGCACAGATACGCAGTATTTT.

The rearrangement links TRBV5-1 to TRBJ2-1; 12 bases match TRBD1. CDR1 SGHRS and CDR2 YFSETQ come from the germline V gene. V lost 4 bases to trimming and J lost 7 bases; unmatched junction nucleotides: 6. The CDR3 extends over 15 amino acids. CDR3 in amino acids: CASSAGTGGGNEQFF. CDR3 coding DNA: TGCGCCAGCAGCGCCGGGACAGGGGGCGGGAATGAGCAGTTCTTC. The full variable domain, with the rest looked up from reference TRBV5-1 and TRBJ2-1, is KAGVTQTPRYLIKTRGQQVTLSCSPISGHRSVSWYQQTPGQGLQFLFEYFSETQRNKGNFPGRFSGRQFSNSRSEMNVSTLELGDSALYLCASSAGTGGGNEQFFGPGTRLTVL.

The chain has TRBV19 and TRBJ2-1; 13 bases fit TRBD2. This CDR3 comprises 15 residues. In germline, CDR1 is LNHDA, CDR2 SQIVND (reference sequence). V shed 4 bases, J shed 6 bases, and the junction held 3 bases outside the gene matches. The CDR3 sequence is CASSTTSGGFNEQFF. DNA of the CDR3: TGTGCCAGTAGTACGACTAGCGGGGGGTTCAATGAGCAGTTCTTC.

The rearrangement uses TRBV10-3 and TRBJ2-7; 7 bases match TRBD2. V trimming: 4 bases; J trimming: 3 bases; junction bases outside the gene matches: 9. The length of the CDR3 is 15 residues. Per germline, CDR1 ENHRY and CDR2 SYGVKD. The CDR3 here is CAISGLMAGVYEQYF. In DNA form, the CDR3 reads TGTGCCATCAGTGGGTTGATGGCGGGGGTCTACGAGCAGTACTTC.

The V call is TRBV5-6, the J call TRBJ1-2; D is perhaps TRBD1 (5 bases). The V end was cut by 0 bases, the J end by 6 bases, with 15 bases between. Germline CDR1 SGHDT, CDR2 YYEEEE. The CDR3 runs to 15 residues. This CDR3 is CASSLAWEVGDGYTF. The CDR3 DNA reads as TGTGCCAGCAGCTTGGCCTGGGAGGTGGGGGATGGCTACACCTTC.

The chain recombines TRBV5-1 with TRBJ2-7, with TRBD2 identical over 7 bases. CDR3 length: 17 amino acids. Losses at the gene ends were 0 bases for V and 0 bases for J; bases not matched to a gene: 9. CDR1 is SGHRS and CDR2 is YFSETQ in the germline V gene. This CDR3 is CASSLAGSGGGSYEQYF. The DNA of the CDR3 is TGCGCCAGCAGCTTGGCCGGTTCAGGCGGGGGCTCCTACGAGCAGTACTTC.